This T cell receptor (beta chain) was observed in a study of metastatic and nonmetastatic thyroid tumors. The CDR3 length is 11 residues. The germline V and J ends were trimmed by 2 bases and 6 bases, with 6 bases remaining between them. Germline V gene lookup returns CDR1 DFQATT and CDR2 SNEGSKA (reference sequence). TCRdb reanalyzed the PCR reads with MiXCR. The sample holds tens of thousands of clones, 25% seen once. In its sample, this clone was seen many times. Patients were all untreated before their thyroid surgery. The sequence derives from a female donor with papillary thyroid cancer or a benign thyroid nodule (not recorded which). Some clones in this sample may be carry-over from other donors' samples. Sequenced: blood. The J gene is TRBJ2-3, the V gene TRBV20-1; maybe TRBD1 (6 bases). In DNA form, the CDR3 reads TGCAGTGCTAGAAGGGGGGATACGCAGTATTTT. It encodes CSARRGDTQYF.